Below are 15 T cell receptor beta chains sequenced from a single sample in a study of shared clonotypes between healthy human individuals. Sequencing was performed with immunoSEQ multiplex PCR; in TCRdb, only in-frame clones are kept and a portion is missing. Among some 2,400,000 clones listed, around 95% were seen once. The sequenced material came from naive CD4+ T cells sorted from blood. Regarding subset: CD45RA+ positively selected. The receptor source for this set is a young man in good health.

The J gene is TRBJ1-5, the V gene TRBV6-6, with a weak D call TRBD1 (6 bases). The germline V gene encodes CDR1 MNHNY and CDR2 SVGAGI (reference sequence). V gave up 6 bases and J gave up 7 bases, with 16 bases separating them. The CDR3 is 14 amino acids. DNA of the CDR3: TGTGCCAGCAGAGGGGGGTCCGGGAGGCAGCCCCAGCATTTT. Its translation: CASRGGSGRQPQHF.

The chain employs TRBV6-1 and TRBJ1-5; D call uncertain. The CDR3 sequence is 14 residues long. V gave up 4 bases and J gave up 7 bases, with 14 bases separating them. The germline V gene encodes CDR1 MNHNS and CDR2 SASEGT. The CDR3 here is CASSGQNGKQPQHF. The CDR3 DNA reads as TGTGCCAGCAGTGGGCAAAACGGAAAACAGCCCCAGCATTTT.

The chain couples TRBV4-1 to TRBJ1-3; 11 nucleotides align to TRBD1. Germline lookup yields CDR1 MGHRA and CDR2 YSYEKL. The ends lost 0 bases at V and 4 bases at J; junction bases unmatched: 8. The CDR3 extends over 18 amino acids. DNA for the CDR3: TGCGCCAGCAGCCAAGACCCGTGGGGACAGGGGGAAGGAAACACCATATATTTT. Translating it yields CASSQDPWGQGEGNTIYF.

V gene TRBV6-1 combines with J gene TRBJ2-7; TRBD2 agrees at 14 bases. CDR3 size: 15 residues. Germline-derived CDR1 and CDR2 are MNHNS and SASEGT. Unmatched junction bases numbered 0, after V lost 1 base and J lost 4 bases. CDR3 nucleotide sequence: TGTGCCAGCAGTGAAGGGACTAGCGGGGGGTACGAGCAGTACTTC. Its protein product is CASSEGTSGGYEQYF.

In this sample, this clone turned up once. The rearrangement uses TRBV6-5 and TRBJ2-2; 9 nucleotides align to TRBD1. The CDR3 has 13 amino acids. Germline V lookup: CDR1 MNHEY, CDR2 SVGAGI. Losses at the gene ends were 8 bases for V and 6 bases for J; bases not matched to a gene: 4. The CDR3 DNA follows: TGTGCCAGCTCGACAGGGGGATCCGGGGAGCTGTTTTTT. It translates to CASSTGGSGELFF.

The rearrangement uses TRBV6-1 and TRBJ1-1; D is unclear. This CDR3 comprises 13 residues. V was pared by 7 bases and J by 6 bases, with 15 bases between. Germline loops: CDR1 MNHNS, CDR2 SASEGT. The chain's CDR3 is CASTPVPGAEAFF. Written as DNA, the CDR3 is TGTGCCAGCACCCCGGTCCCCGGCGCTGAAGCTTTCTTT.

This clone was seen once. This chain uses TRBV4-3 with TRBJ1-4; D remains unclear. The CDR3 is 19 amino acids. From germline, CDR1 is LGHNA and CDR2 YSLEER. Between the trimmed V and J ends, which lost 1 base and 8 bases, there was a span of 26 bases. The CDR3 bases are TGCGCCAGCAGCCAAGCAATTTACTTGGACGCCCAAGGAGGCGAAAAACTGTTTTTT. Residues: CASSQAIYLDAQGGEKLFF.

As concerns this clone: This sample includes further DNA sequences coding for the same CDR3. In DNA, the CDR3 is TGTGCCATCAGTGAGTCTTCAGGAAACACCATATATTTT. Its translation: CAISESSGNTIYF. The genes are TRBV10-3 and TRBJ1-3; no clear D gene. In germline, CDR1 is ENHRY, CDR2 SYGVKD. This CDR3 is built from 13 residues. Trimming shortened V by 0 bases and J by 4 bases, and 4 bases separated the two germline ends.

The chain joins TRBV6-6 to TRBJ2-4, with 8 bases that match TRBD2. The germline V gene encodes CDR1 MNHNY and CDR2 SVGAGI (reference sequence). The CDR3 runs 16 residues. With 6 bases clipped from V and 1 base from J, the junction kept 8 bases outside the gene matches. CDR3 sequence reads: CASSYRGGWAKNIQYF. The DNA of the CDR3 is TGTGCCAGCAGCTACCGGGGGGGATGGGCCAAAAACATTCAGTACTTC.

The rearrangement uses TRBV2 and TRBJ1-1, with D unresolved. Deletions cut 4 bases from V and 1 base from J, with 4 bases between. The V gene's germline CDR1 is SNHLY and CDR2 FYNNEI. CDR3 length: 12 amino acids. This CDR3 reads CASSGPNTEAFF. In nucleotides, the CDR3 is TGTGCCAGCAGTGGACCGAACACTGAAGCTTTCTTT.

The chain carries TRBV4-2 and TRBJ2-1; D is possibly TRBD1 or TRBD2 (6 bases each). CDR1 and CDR2 from the germline V gene are LGHNA and YNFKEQ. Trimming took 4 bases from V and 0 from J, leaving 10 bases between them. The CDR3 totals 15 residues. The CDR3 loop is CASSRGADSYNEQFF. As DNA, the CDR3 is TGTGCCAGCAGCCGGGGGGCCGACTCCTACAATGAGCAGTTCTTC.

The rearrangement joins TRBV4-1 to TRBJ1-5; D gene unclear. Trimming pared 0 bases from V and 6 bases from J, leaving 12 bases between. Germline CDR1 is MGHRA and CDR2 is YSYEKL. The length of the CDR3 is 15 residues. CDR3 bases: TGCGCCAGCAGCCAAGATTCTCTCGGGGTTCAGCCCCAGCATTTT. It codes for CASSQDSLGVQPQHF.

The chain couples TRBV19 to TRBJ2-1; 8 positions match TRBD2. V shed 3 bases and J 8 bases; nucleotides not matched to a gene: 12. In germline, CDR1 is LNHDA, CDR2 SQIVND (reference sequence). CDR3 length: 16 residues. CDR3 in DNA: TGTGCCAGTAGTATTACAGCGGGAGAAGGCAGCGATGAGCAGTTCTTC. As protein: CASSITAGEGSDEQFF.

J is TRBJ1-2 and V is TRBV19, with D unresolved. Between the trimmed V and J ends, which lost 3 bases and 8 bases, there was a span of 16 bases. This CDR3 is 14 amino acids long. Per the germline V gene, CDR1 is LNHDA and CDR2 is SQIVND (reference sequence). CDR3 in amino acids: CASSILVSPSGYTF. The CDR3 nucleotides read TGTGCCAGTAGTATCTTGGTATCCCCTAGCGGCTACACCTTC.

This clone was seen only once. J is TRBJ1-4 and V is TRBV15, with D possibly TRBD1 on 6 matching bases. Germline CDR1 reads LNHNV; CDR2 reads YYDKDF (reference sequence). V lost 0 bases and J 7 bases, leaving 12 bases between the germline ends. This CDR3 spans 15 amino acids. The CDR3 nucleotides are TGTGCCACCAGCAGAGATGGCAGGGGAAGTGAAAAACTGTTTTTT. Protein product: CATSRDGRGSEKLFF.